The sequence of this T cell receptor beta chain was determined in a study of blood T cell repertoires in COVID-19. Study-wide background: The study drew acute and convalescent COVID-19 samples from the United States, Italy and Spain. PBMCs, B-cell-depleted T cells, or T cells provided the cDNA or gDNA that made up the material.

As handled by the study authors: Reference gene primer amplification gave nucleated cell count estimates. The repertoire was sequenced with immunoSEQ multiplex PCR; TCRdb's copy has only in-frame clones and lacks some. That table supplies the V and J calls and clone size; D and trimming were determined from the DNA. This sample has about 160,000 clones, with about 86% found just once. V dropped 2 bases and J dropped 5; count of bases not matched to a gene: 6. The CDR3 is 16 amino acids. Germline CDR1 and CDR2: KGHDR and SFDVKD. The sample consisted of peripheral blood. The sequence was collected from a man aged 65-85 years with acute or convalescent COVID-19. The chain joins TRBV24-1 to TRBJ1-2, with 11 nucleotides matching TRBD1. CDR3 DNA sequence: TGTGCCACCAGTGATTCCCGGGACAGGGGGGTATATGGCTACACCTTC. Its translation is CATSDSRDRGVYGYTF.